The 11 T cell receptor beta chains below all came from one sample that was sequenced in a study of graft-versus-host responses after intestinal transplantation. Assay: immunoSEQ multiplex PCR; the TCRdb copy retains only in-frame clones and omits some. In the table there are about 25,000 clones, around 96% of which are singletons. Sequenced material: PBMCs, taken around 30 days after intestinal transplant. These receptors all come from a human patient who received an intestinal transplant, so some T cells may come from the graft donor.

CDR3 region: CASSFLATSGGDTQYF. DNA for the CDR3: TGTGCCAGCAGTTTTCTCGCGACTAGCGGGGGAGATACGCAGTATTTT. The rearrangement joins TRBV28 to TRBJ2-3; 12 nucleotides match TRBD2. The CDR3 extends over 16 amino acids. Germline CDR1 MDHEN, CDR2 SYDVKM. The ends lost 3 bases at V and 5 bases at J; junction bases unmatched: 6.

The CDR3 region has the DNA TGTGCCAGCACCTCTGGATTGGAGGAAAAACTGTTTTTT. It translates to CASTSGLEEKLFF. V is TRBV7-9 and J is TRBJ1-4; no definite D call. Trimming took 7 bases from V and 8 from J, leaving 14 bases between them. Looked up from germline, CDR1 is SEHNR and CDR2 is FQNEAQ (reference sequence). The CDR3 is 13 amino acids.

The chain uses TRBV6-4 and TRBJ2-1; 9 nucleotides line up with TRBD1. CDR1 is MRHNA and CDR2 is SNTAGT in the germline V gene. The J segment lost 7 bases and the V segment lost 6 bases, leaving 7 bases of the junction unmatched. The CDR3 has 14 amino acids. The CDR3 protein is CASRSQGAQNEQFF. In DNA, the CDR3 is TGTGCCAGCAGGTCACAGGGGGCGCAAAATGAGCAGTTCTTC.

The chain recombines TRBV6-5 with TRBJ2-2; no clear D gene. Trimming took off 1 base at V and 3 bases at J, with 6 bases between the two ends. Germline lookup yields CDR1 MNHEY and CDR2 SVGAGI. There are 14 residues in the CDR3. The CDR3 coding sequence is TGTGCCAGCAGTTACTTAGAAGACACCGGGGAGCTGTTTTTT. Translated: CASSYLEDTGELFF.

The CDR3 DNA sequence: TGTGCCAGCAGCCCGGACAGGGGGTTTAACACTGAAGCTTTCTTT. This gives the protein CASSPDRGFNTEAFF. The chain recombines TRBV5-6 with TRBJ1-1; TRBD1 matches at 10 bases. CDR1 and CDR2 (germline): SGHDT, YYEEEE. Trimming took 4 bases from V and 2 from J; bases not matched to a gene: 5. The CDR3 loop spans 15 amino acids. Complete variable domain (other parts from reference TRBV5-6 and TRBJ1-1): DAGVTQSPTHLIKTRGQQVTLRCSPKSGHDTVSWYQQALGQGPQFIFQYYEEEERQRGNFPDRFSGHQFPNYSSELNVNALLLGDSALYLCASSPDRGFNTEAFFGQGTRLTVV.

The chain couples TRBV5-4 to TRBJ2-7; TRBD2 matches 7 bases. V was clipped by 2 bases and J by 0 bases; unmatched bases: 2. Germline lookup yields CDR1 SGHNT and CDR2 YYREEE (reference sequence). This CDR3 spans 14 amino acids. This chain's CDR3 is CASSFGTTSYEQYF. In nucleotides, the CDR3 is TGTGCCAGCAGCTTTGGGACTACCTCCTACGAGCAGTACTTC.

The V call is TRBV12-2, the J call TRBJ2-1; TRBD1 was called by the table and not checked on the DNA. TRBV12-2 constitutes a pseudogene. The CDR3 runs 17 residues. The CDR3: CASRHSLGQGAYNEQFF. The CDR3, as DNA: TGTGCAAGTCGCCACTCTCTGGGACAGGGGGCTTACAATGAGCAGTTCTTC.

This chain connects TRBV27 to TRBJ1-4, with TRBD1 identical over 8 bases. CDR3 size: 14 residues. The junction had 4 bases not matched to a gene; V was cut back by 5 bases and J by 5 bases. The germline V gene has CDR1 MNHEY and CDR2 SMNVEV (reference sequence). The CDR3, as DNA: TGTGCCAGCAGTCGACAGGGGAGGAATGAAAAACTGTTTTTT. The encoded protein is CASSRQGRNEKLFF.

V usage is TRBV28 and J usage is TRBJ1-1; TRBD1 agrees at 7 bases. Looked up from germline, CDR1 is MDHEN and CDR2 is SYDVKM. Germline trimming cut 2 bases from V and 1 base from J; bases unmatched to any gene: 10. The CDR3 has 17 amino acids. CDR3 sequence reads: CASSLDSRQGPNTEAFF. Here the CDR3 DNA reads TGTGCCAGCAGTTTAGATAGTAGACAGGGCCCGAACACTGAAGCTTTCTTT.

This clone was counted between two and nine times. This chain joins TRBV10-3 and TRBJ2-3, with 9 bases identical to TRBD2. CDR1 and CDR2 (germline): ENHRY, SYGVKD. The ends lost 8 bases at V and 0 bases at J; junction bases unmatched: 6. This CDR3 is 15 amino acids long. CDR3 nucleotide sequence: TGTGCCATCGCGGGGGGGCCCCTAAGCACAGATACGCAGTATTTT. This codes for CAIAGGPLSTDTQYF.

V is TRBV14 and J is TRBJ1-1, with D hard to call. The V end lost 3 bases, the J end lost 5 bases, and 16 bases lay between the germline ends. Germline CDR1 is SGHDN and CDR2 is FVKESK. This CDR3 is 15 amino acids long. This chain's CDR3 is CASSQVVSLGTEAFF. CDR3 in DNA: TGTGCCAGCAGCCAGGTGGTCTCCCTCGGGACTGAAGCTTTCTTT.